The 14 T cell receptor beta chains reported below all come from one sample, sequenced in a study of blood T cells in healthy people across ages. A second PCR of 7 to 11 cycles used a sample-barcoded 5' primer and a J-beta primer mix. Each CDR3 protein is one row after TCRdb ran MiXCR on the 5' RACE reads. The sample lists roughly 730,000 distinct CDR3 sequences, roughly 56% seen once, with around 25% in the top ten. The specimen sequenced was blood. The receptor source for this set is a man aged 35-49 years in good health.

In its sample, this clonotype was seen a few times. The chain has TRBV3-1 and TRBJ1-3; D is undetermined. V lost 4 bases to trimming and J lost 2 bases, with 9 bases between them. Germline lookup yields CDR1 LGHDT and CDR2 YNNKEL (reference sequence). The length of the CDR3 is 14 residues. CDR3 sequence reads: CASSPGLAGNTIYF. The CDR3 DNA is TGTGCCAGCAGCCCGGGCTTGGCTGGAAACACCATATATTTT. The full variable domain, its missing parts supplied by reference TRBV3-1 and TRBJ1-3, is DTAVSQTPKYLVTQMGNDKSIKCEQNLGHDTMYWYKQDSKKFLKIMFSYNNKELIINETVPNRFSPKSPDKAHLNLHINSLELGDSAVYFCASSPGLAGNTIYFGEGSWLTVV.

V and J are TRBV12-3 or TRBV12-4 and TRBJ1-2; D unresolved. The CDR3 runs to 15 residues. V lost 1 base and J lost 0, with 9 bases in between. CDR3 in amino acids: CASSLVPAANYGYTF. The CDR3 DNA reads TGTGCCAGCAGTTTAGTTCCGGCAGCTAACTATGGCTACACCTTC.

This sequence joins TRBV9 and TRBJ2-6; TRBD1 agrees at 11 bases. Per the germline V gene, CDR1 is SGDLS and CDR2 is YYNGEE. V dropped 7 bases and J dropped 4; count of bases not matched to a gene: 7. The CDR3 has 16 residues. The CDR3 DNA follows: TGTGCCAGCGCGGGACAGGGGGGAGGCGGGGCCAACGTCCTGACTTTC. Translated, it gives CASAGQGGGGANVLTF.

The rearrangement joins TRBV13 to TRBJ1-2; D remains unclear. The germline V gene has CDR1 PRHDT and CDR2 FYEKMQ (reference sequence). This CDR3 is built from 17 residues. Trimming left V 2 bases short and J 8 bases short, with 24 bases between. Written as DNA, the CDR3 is TGTGCCAGCAGCTTAACTATCGAAACAATGAGCCAGAAGGGCTACACCTTC. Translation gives CASSLTIETMSQKGYTF.

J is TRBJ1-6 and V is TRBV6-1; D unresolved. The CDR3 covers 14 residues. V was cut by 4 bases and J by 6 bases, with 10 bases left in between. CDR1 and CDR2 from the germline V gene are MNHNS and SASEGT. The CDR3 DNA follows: TGTGCCAGCAGTGCGACACTATCTAATTCACCCCTCCACTTT. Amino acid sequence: CASSATLSNSPLHF.

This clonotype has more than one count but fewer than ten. The CDR3 DNA sequence: TGTGCCAGCAGAGAGGGGCAGGGGCCCCAGCATTTT. Protein product: CASREGQGPQHF. The chain employs TRBV27 and TRBJ1-5; possible D gene TRBD1, 5 bases. This CDR3 is 12 amino acids long. Trimming removed 6 bases from V and 9 bases from J, with 12 bases in between. CDR1 is MNHEY, CDR2 SMNVEV, per germline (reference sequence).

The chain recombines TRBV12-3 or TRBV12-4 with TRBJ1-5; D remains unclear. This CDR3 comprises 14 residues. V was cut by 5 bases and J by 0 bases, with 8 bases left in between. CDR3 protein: CASSATLSNQPQHF. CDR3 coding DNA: TGTGCCAGCAGTGCGACACTTAGCAATCAGCCCCAGCATTTT.

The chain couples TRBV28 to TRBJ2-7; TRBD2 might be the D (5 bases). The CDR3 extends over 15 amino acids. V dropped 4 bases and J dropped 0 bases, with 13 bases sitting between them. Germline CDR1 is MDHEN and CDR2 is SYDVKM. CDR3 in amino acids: CASSSGSPYSYEQYF. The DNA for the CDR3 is TGTGCCAGCAGTTCGGGGTCACCCTACTCCTACGAGCAGTACTTC.

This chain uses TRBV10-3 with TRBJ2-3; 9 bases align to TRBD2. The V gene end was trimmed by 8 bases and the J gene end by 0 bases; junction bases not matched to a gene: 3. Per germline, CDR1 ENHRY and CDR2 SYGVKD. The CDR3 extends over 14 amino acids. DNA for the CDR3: TGTGCCATCCGAAGCGGGGGGAGCACAGATACGCAGTATTTT. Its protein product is CAIRSGGSTDTQYF.

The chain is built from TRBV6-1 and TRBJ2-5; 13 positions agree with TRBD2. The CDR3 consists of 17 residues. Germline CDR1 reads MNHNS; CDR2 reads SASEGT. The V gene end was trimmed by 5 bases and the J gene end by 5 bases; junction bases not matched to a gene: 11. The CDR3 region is CASSTPTGLAGWETQYF. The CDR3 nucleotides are TGTGCCAGCAGTACCCCGACGGGACTAGCGGGGTGGGAGACCCAGTACTTC.

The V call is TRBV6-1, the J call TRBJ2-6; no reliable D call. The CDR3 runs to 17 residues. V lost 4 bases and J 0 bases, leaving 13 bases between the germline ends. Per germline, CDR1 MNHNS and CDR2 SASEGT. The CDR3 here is CASSADRPHSGANVLTF. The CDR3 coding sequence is TGTGCCAGCAGTGCCGACCGCCCGCACTCTGGGGCCAACGTCCTGACTTTC.

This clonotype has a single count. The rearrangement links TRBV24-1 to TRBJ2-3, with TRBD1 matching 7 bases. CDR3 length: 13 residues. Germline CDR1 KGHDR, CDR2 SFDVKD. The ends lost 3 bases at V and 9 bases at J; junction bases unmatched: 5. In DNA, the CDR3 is TGTGCCACCAGTGATACGGGCAGGGGGACGCAGTATTTT. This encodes CATSDTGRGTQYF.

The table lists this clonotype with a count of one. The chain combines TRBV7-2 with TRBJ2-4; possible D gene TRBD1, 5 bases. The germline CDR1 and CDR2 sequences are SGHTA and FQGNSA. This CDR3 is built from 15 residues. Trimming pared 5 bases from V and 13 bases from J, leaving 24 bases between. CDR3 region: CASSRQLGQHNEQYF. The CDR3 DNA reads TGTGCCAGCAGCCGACAGCTAGGACAACACAATGAGCAGTACTTC.

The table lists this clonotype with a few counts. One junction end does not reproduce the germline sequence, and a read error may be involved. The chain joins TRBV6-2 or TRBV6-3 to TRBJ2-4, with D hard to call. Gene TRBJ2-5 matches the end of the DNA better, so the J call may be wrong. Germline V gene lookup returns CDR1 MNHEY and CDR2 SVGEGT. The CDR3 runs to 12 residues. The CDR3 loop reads CAGSYLQETQYF. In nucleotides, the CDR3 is TGTGCCGGCAGTTACCTCCAAGAGACCCAGTACTTC.